Given below is one TCR beta chain in context. The V gene's germline CDR1 is LNHDA and CDR2 SQIVND (reference sequence). Trimming removed 1 base at V and 0 bases at J, with 12 bases between. This CDR3 contains 17 residues. This sample was taken from a study of blood T cell repertoires in COVID-19. Some clones are missing from TCRdb's copy, which holds only in-frame ones; the method was immunoSEQ multiplex PCR. The sample shows 300,000 to 400,000 clones, over 80% of them seen only once. The sequenced sample consisted of peripheral blood. V is TRBV19 and J is TRBJ2-2; tentatively, D is TRBD2 (5 bases). The receptor was derived from a young man with COVID-19, enrolled during active disease. CDR3 loop: CASSIVSGEANTGELFF. For the CDR3, the DNA is TGTGCCAGTAGTATAGTAAGCGGAGAAGCGAACACCGGGGAGCTGTTTTTT.